These 20 T cell receptor beta chains were all obtained from the same sample, sequenced in a study of CD8 T cells in Susac syndrome. Random hexamers primed reverse transcription of roughly 0.5 to 1 ug RNA. TCRdb re-called the immunoSEQ multiplex PCR reads with MiXCR, one entry per CDR3 protein. Of roughly 200,000 distinct CDR3 sequences listed, roughly 94% are singletons. The sample was CD4+ T cells from PBMCs. These receptors all stem from a human donor with multiple sclerosis.

The chain recombines TRBV13 with TRBJ1-1, with 7 bases that match TRBD1. There are 14 residues in the CDR3. Unmatched junction bases numbered 1, after V lost 2 bases and J lost 1 base. Germline V gene sequence: CDR1 PRHDT, CDR2 FYEKMQ (reference sequence). CDR3 sequence (DNA): TGTGCCAGCAGCTTAAGGGACAGGAACACTGAAGCTTTCTTT. Encoded protein: CASSLRDRNTEAFF.

The chain links TRBV9 to TRBJ2-5, with unresolved D. Germline values: CDR1 SGDLS, CDR2 YYNGEE. The CDR3 loop spans 15 amino acids. Between the trimmed V and J ends, which lost 0 bases and 1 base, there was a span of 10 bases. Here the CDR3 reads CASSVEGWGQETQYF. CDR3 DNA: TGTGCCAGCAGCGTAGAAGGATGGGGCCAAGAGACCCAGTACTTC.

The chain has TRBV5-1 and TRBJ2-3; 9 bases line up with TRBD2. V lost 0 bases, J lost 4 bases, and 3 bases stayed unmatched. The CDR3 totals 15 residues. The germline gives CDR1 SGHRS, CDR2 YFSETQ. The CDR3 bases are TGCGCCAGCAGCTTGGGGACTAGCGCCCCAGATACGCAGTATTTT. Translated, it gives CASSLGTSAPDTQYF.

The chain couples TRBV9 to TRBJ2-7, with D unclear. The germline V and J ends were trimmed by 0 bases and 3 bases, with 10 bases remaining between them. Germline-derived CDR1 and CDR2 are SGDLS and YYNGEE. The CDR3 runs 14 residues. The DNA for the CDR3 is TGTGCCAGCAGCGTAGGCGTCAACAACTACGAGCAGTACTTC. Amino acid sequence: CASSVGVNNYEQYF.

This clonotype has only one observation. The rearrangement uses TRBV20-1 and TRBJ2-7; D unresolved. The ends were cut back, 3 bases at V and 4 bases at J, with 13 bases in the middle. Germline V gene data show CDR1 as DFQATT and CDR2 as SNEGSKA (reference sequence). This CDR3 contains 13 residues. The CDR3 region has the DNA TGCAGTGCTAGTTCCAGTCCGATTTACGAGCAGTACGTC. It specifies CSASSSPIYEQYV.

The chain links TRBV12-5 to TRBJ2-5; D may be TRBD1 (5 bases). This CDR3 is 14 amino acids long. V was shortened by 7 bases and J by 1 base, with 13 bases between the two germline ends. Germline CDR1 and CDR2: LGHNT and FRNRAP. The CDR3 bases are TGTGCTAGTGTACTGGCAGGGCTCCAAGAGACCCAGTACTTC. Protein sequence: CASVLAGLQETQYF.

The rearrangement joins TRBV3-1 to TRBJ2-7, with D perhaps TRBD2 (7 bases). The CDR3 extends over 15 amino acids. Per the germline V gene, CDR1 is LGHDT and CDR2 is YNNKEL (reference sequence). V was shortened by 4 bases and J by 2 bases, with 15 bases between the two germline ends. CDR3 nucleotides: TGTGCCAGCAGCCTAGGGCGGGGGCCTCCCTACGAGCAGTACTTC. This codes for CASSLGRGPPYEQYF.

The rearrangement links TRBV15 to TRBJ1-1, with D perhaps TRBD1 (6 bases). The CDR3 loop spans 15 amino acids. Germline lookup yields CDR1 LNHNV and CDR2 YYDKDF (reference sequence). Trimming stripped 0 bases from V and 5 bases from J, with 13 bases between. CDR3 coding DNA: TGTGCCACCAGCAGAGATCCCCAGGGGATAACTGAAGCTTTCTTT. This sequence encodes CATSRDPQGITEAFF.

V and J are TRBV20-1 and TRBJ2-7; TRBD1 matches at 10 bases. This CDR3 is 14 amino acids long. Trimming cost V 3 bases and J 2 bases; bases outside gene matches: 4. The germline gives CDR1 DFQATT, CDR2 SNEGSKA (reference sequence). CDR3 region: CSASRTGGAYEQYV. Written as DNA, the CDR3 is TGCAGTGCTAGCAGGACAGGGGGAGCCTACGAGCAGTACGTC.

V usage is TRBV5-1 and J usage is TRBJ1-1; D not certain. CDR1 is SGHRS, CDR2 YFSETQ, per germline. The V and J ends lost 4 bases and 0 bases respectively, with 13 bases between them. The CDR3 sequence is 15 residues long. CDR3 bases: TGCGCCAGCAGCGGGTCGATTCTACTGAACACTGAAGCTTTCTTT. Residues: CASSGSILLNTEAFF.

The V and J genes are TRBV5-6 and TRBJ2-6; D is ambiguous. Germline loops: CDR1 SGHDT, CDR2 YYEEEE. V gave up 5 bases and J gave up 0 bases, with 9 bases separating them. This CDR3 region has 15 residues. The CDR3 sequence is CASSRQVSGANVLTF. Here the CDR3 DNA reads TGTGCCAGCAGTAGACAAGTCTCTGGGGCCAACGTCCTGACTTTC.

This chain joins TRBV29-1 and TRBJ1-2; D gene ambiguous. Trimming left V 2 bases short and J 2 bases short, with 6 bases between. The CDR3 consists of 12 residues. Germline V lookup: CDR1 SQVTM, CDR2 ANQGSEA. Written as DNA, the CDR3 is TGCAGCGTTGAAACCTGCAACTATGGCTACACCTTC. Its protein is CSVETCNYGYTF.

The chain couples TRBV18 to TRBJ1-1, with no clear D. Trimming took off 2 bases at V and 4 bases at J, with 5 bases between the two ends. The germline gives CDR1 KGHSH, CDR2 LQKENI. There are 12 residues in the CDR3. The CDR3 is CASSPISTEAFF. The CDR3 DNA is TGTGCCAGCTCACCAATCTCCACTGAAGCTTTCTTT.

This clonotype came up once. The chain employs TRBV6-1 and TRBJ2-1; D gene unclear. Trimming shortened V by 1 base and J by 3 bases, and 4 bases separated the two germline ends. CDR3 length: 13 residues. From germline, CDR1 is MNHNS and CDR2 SASEGT. The CDR3 region is CASSEGVYNEQFF. CDR3 nucleotides: TGTGCCAGCAGTGAAGGCGTCTACAATGAGCAGTTCTTC.

This chain joins TRBV20-1 and TRBJ2-5; no firm D call. CDR1 is DFQATT, CDR2 SNEGSKA, per germline (reference sequence). The CDR3 is 14 amino acids. Deletions cut 4 bases from V and 5 bases from J, with 17 bases between. This CDR3 is CSATKPARWETQYF. DNA for the CDR3: TGCAGTGCTACTAAGCCGGCGAGATGGGAGACCCAGTACTTC.

The CDR3 here is CSARNPGRETQYF. CDR3 coding DNA: TGCAGTGCTAGAAATCCGGGCAGGGAGACCCAGTACTTC. The chain links TRBV20-1 to TRBJ2-5, with D unresolved. V lost 2 bases to trimming and J lost 5 bases, with 12 bases between them. The CDR3 covers 13 residues. The germline V gene encodes CDR1 DFQATT and CDR2 SNEGSKA (reference sequence).

A note on this clonotype: One end of the junction does not line up with germline, which may come from a read error. The CDR3 loop reads CASSRTTGDYQEIQYF. The CDR3, as DNA: TGTGCCAGCAGCCGAACGACGGGGGACTACCAAGAGATCCAGTACTTC. The chain carries TRBV11-1 and TRBJ2-5; 7 nucleotides agree with TRBD2. The CDR3 totals 16 residues. Germline assignment: CDR1 SGHAT and CDR2 FQDESV (reference sequence).

The chain links TRBV11-2 to TRBJ2-3; D perhaps matches TRBD1 (6 bases). The CDR3 is 14 residues long. Trimming left V 5 bases short and J 0 bases short, with 9 bases between. Germline V CDR1 and CDR2: SGHAT, FQNNGV. The CDR3 loop reads CASSTGHSTDTQYF. The CDR3 DNA reads as TGTGCCAGCAGCACGGGACACAGCACAGATACGCAGTATTTT.

This clonotype was seen only once. J is TRBJ2-5 and V is TRBV9; TRBD2 aligns across 11 bases. J lost 5 bases, V lost 7 bases, and 7 bases had no gene match. Germline values: CDR1 SGDLS, CDR2 YYNGEE. This CDR3 has 14 amino acids. Here the CDR3 reads CASCSGGATETQYF. The CDR3 DNA is TGTGCCAGCTGTAGCGGGGGGGCTACCGAGACCCAGTACTTC. The whole variable domain, remainder taken from reference TRBV9 and TRBJ2-5, is DSGVTQTPKHLITATGQRVTLRCSPRSGDLSVYWYQQSLDQGLQFLIQYYNGEERAKGNILERFSAQQFPDLHSELNLSSLELGDSALYFCASCSGGATETQYFGPGTRLLVL.

The rearrangement uses TRBV20-1 and TRBJ2-3, with 7 bases identical to TRBD2. The CDR3 spans 14 residues. V shed 3 bases and J 0 bases; nucleotides not matched to a gene: 3. In germline, CDR1 is DFQATT, CDR2 SNEGSKA (reference sequence). The CDR3 region has the DNA TGCAGTGCTAGGTCGGGACTAAGCACAGATACGCAGTATTTT. Translation: CSARSGLSTDTQYF.